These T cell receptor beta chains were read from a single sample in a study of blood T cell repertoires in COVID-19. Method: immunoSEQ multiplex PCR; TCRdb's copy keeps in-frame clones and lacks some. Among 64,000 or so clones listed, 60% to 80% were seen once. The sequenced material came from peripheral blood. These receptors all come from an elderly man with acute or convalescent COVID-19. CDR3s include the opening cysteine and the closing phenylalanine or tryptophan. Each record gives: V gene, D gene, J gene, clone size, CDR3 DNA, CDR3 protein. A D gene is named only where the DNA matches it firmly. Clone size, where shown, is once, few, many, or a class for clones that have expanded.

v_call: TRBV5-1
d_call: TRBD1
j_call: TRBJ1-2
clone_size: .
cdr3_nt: TGCGCCAGCAGCTTGGAGACAGGGGGTTCCTATGGCTACACCTTC
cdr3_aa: CASSLETGGSYGYTF

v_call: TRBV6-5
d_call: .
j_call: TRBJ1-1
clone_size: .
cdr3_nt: TGTGCCAGCCGCAAGAGCACGAGGAACACTGAAGCTTTCTTT
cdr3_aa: CASRKSTRNTEAFF

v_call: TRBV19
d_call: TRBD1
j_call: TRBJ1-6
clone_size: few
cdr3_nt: TGTGCCAGTAGTATACTACAGGGGGCGGATACACCCCTCCACTTT
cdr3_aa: CASSILQGADTPLHF

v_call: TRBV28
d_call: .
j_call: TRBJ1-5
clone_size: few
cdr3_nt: TGTGCCAGCAGTTCCAACAATCAGCCCCAGCATTTT
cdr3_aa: CASSSNNQPQHF

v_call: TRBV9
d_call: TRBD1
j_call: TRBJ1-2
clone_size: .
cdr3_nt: TGTGCCAGCAGCGGCGACAGGGAACTCCTCTATGGCTACACCTTC
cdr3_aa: CASSGDRELLYGYTF

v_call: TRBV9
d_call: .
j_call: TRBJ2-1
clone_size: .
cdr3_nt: TGTGCCAGCAGCGTTGGAGAAGTCTACAATGAGCAGTTCTTC
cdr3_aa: CASSVGEVYNEQFF

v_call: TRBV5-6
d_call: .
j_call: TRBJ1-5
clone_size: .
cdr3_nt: TGTGCCAGCAGCTTGGGAGACAAGCATCAGCCCCAGCATTTT
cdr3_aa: CASSLGDKHQPQHF

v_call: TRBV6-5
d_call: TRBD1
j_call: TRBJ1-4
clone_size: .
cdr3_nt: TGTGCCAGCAGGACAGGGGATTTTGAAAAACTGTTTTTT
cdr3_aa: CASRTGDFEKLFF

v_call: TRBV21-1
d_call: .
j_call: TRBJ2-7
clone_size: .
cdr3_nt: TGTGCCAGCAGCAAAGCGCGACTAGCGGGAGGTAATGAGCAGTACTTC
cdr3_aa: CASSKARLAGGNEQYF

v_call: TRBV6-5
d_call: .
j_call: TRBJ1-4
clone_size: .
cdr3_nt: TGTGCCAGCAGCTGGACAGTCGGAAATGAAAAACTGTTTTTT
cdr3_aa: CASSWTVGNEKLFF

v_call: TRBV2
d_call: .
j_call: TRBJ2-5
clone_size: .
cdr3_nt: TGTGCCAGCAGTGAACGCCTTCCCGGAGAGAGGACCCAGTACTTC
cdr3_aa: CASSERLPGERTQYF

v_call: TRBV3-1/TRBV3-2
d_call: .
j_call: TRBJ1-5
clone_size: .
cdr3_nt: TGTGCCAGCAGCTTAGGGGGTTCGATGGCCAATCAGCCCCAGCATTTT
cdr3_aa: CASSLGGSMANQPQHF

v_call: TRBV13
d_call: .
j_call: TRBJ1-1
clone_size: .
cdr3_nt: TGTGCCAGCAGCACACAGGGTACAGTGAACACTGAAGCTTTCTTT
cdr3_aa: CASSTQGTVNTEAFF

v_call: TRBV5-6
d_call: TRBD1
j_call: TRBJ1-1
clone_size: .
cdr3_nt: TGTGCCAGCAGAACGAGACAGGGGGACACTGAAGCTTTCTTT
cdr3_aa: CASRTRQGDTEAFF

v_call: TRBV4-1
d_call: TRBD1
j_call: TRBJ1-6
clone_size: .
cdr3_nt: TGCGCCAGCAGTCGGGACAGCAGCTCCTATAATTCACCCCTCCACTTT
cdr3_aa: CASSRDSSSYNSPLHF

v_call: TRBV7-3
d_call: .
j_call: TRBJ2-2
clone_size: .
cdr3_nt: TGTGCCAGCAGCTTAACCAGGGACACCGGGGAGCTGTTTTTT
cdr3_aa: CASSLTRDTGELFF

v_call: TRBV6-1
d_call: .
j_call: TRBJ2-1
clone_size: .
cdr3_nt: TGTGCCAGCAGTGAAGGGCCCCAACCCTACAATGAGCAGTTCTTC
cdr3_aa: CASSEGPQPYNEQFF

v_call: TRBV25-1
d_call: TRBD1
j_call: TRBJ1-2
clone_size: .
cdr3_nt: TGTGCCAGCAGTGCAAGACAGGGGTATGGCTACACCTTC
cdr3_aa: CASSARQGYGYTF

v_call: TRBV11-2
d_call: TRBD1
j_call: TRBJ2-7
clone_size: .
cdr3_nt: TGTGCCAGCAGCCCCCTCACAGGGGGCATCGACGAGCAGTACTTC
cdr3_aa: CASSPLTGGIDEQYF